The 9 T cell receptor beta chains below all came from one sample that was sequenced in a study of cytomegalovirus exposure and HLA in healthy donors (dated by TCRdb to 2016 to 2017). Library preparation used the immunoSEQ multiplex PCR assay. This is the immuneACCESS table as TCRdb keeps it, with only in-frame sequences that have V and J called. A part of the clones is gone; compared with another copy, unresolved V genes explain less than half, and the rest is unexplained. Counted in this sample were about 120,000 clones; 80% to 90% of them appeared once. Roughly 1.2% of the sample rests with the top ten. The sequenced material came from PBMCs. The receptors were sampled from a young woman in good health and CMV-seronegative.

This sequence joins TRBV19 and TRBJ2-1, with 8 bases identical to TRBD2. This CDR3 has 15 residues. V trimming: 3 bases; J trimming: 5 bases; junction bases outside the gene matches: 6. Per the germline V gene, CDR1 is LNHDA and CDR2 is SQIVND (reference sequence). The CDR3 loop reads CASSILGGANNEQFF. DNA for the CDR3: TGTGCCAGTAGTATTCTCGGGGGGGCTAACAATGAGCAGTTCTTC.

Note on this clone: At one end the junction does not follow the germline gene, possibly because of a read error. The CDR3 DNA sequence: TGTGCCAGCTCTCCACAAAACCGACAGACTAATTCACCCCTCCACTTT. The encoded protein is CASSPQNRQTNSPLHF. This chain connects TRBV18 to TRBJ1-6, with D possibly being TRBD1 (5 bases). The CDR3 is 16 amino acids. The V gene's germline CDR1 is KGHSH and CDR2 LQKENI.

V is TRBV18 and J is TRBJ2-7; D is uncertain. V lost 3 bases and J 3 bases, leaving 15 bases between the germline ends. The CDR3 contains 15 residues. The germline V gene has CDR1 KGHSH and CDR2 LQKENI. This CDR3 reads CASSPPPTSLYEQYF. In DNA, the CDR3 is TGTGCCAGCTCACCGCCCCCGACAAGCCTCTACGAGCAGTACTTC.

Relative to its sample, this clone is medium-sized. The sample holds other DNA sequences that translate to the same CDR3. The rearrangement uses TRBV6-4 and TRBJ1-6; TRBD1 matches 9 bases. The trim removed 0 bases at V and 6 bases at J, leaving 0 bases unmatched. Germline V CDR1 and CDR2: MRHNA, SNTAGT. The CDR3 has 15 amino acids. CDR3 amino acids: CASSDSTGGNSPLHF. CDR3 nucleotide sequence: TGTGCCAGCAGTGACTCGACAGGGGGTAATTCACCCCTCCACTTT.

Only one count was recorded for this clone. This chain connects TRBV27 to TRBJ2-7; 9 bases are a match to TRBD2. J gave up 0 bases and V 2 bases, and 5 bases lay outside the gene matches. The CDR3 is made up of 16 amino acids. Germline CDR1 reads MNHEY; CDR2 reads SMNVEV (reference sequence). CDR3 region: CASSLGLAGHSYEQYF. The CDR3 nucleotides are TGTGCCAGCAGTTTAGGGCTAGCGGGGCACTCCTACGAGCAGTACTTC.

The CDR3 loop reads CAISSGGSADTQYF. As DNA, the CDR3 is TGTGCCATCAGTTCGGGGGGCAGTGCAGATACGCAGTATTTT. The J gene is TRBJ2-3, the V gene TRBV10-3; the D gene is possibly TRBD2 (7 bases). Germline CDR1 and CDR2: ENHRY and SYGVKD. Trimming stripped 5 bases from V and 4 bases from J, with 13 bases between. The CDR3 sequence is 14 residues long.

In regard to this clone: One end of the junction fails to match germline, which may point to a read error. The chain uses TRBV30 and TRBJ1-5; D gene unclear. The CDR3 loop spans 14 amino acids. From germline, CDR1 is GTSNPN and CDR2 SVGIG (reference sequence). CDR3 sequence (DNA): TGTGCCTGGAGTGTACTCCCCTTGAATCGGCCCCAGCATTTT. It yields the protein CAWSVLPLNRPQHF.

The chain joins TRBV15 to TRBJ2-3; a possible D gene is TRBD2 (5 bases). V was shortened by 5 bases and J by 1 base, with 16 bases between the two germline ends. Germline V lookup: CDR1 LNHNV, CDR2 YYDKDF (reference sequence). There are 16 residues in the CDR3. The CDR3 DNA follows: TGTGCCACCAGCTCCCTGGGTAGCGTAGGCACAGATACGCAGTATTTT. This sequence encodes CATSSLGSVGTDTQYF. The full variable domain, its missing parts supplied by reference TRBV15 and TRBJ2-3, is DAMVIQNPRYQVTQFGKPVTLSCSQTLNHNVMYWYQQKSSQAPKLLFHYYDKDFNNEADTPDNFQSRRPNTSFCFLDIRSPGLGDTAMYLCATSSLGSVGTDTQYFGPGTRLTVL.

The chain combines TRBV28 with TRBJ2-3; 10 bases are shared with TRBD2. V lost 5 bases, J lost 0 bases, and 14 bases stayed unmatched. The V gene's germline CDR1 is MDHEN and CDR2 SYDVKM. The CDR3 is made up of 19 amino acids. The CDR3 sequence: CASSASDISGGYSTDTQYF. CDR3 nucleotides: TGTGCCAGCAGTGCCAGCGATATTAGCGGGGGGTATAGCACAGATACGCAGTATTTT.